The rows below give T cell receptor beta chains drawn from one sample of a study of T cells in Graves' hyperthyroidism and ophthalmopathy. TCRdb ran MiXCR on the multiplex PCR reads and lists one entry per CDR3 protein. The table has around 280,000 distinct CDR3 sequences, roughly 15% seen once. Material: blood. These TCRs come from a woman in her forties with Graves' hyperthyroidism. Each CDR3 is given with its conserved first and last residue. The D gene is left open where the match is weak. Clone sizes are given selectively: once, few, many, or a class where the clone is expanded.

clone size	V gene	D gene	J gene	CDR3 protein	CDR3 DNA
NA	TRBV19	NA	TRBJ1-2	CASSMLGNYGYTF	TGTGCCAGTAGTATGTTAGGGAACTATGGCTACACCTTC
many	TRBV5-1	TRBD1	TRBJ1-1	CASSDKGQGSTEAFF	TGCGCCAGCAGCGACAAGGGACAGGGGAGCACTGAAGCTTTCTTT
NA	TRBV7-9	NA	TRBJ1-5	CASSPEGRGQPQHF	TGTGCCAGCAGCCCCGAGGGAAGAGGGCAGCCCCAGCATTTT
many	TRBV7-9	NA	TRBJ2-5	CASSRDGTETQYF	TGTGCCAGCAGCAGAGACGGCACAGAGACCCAGTACTTC
many	TRBV20-1	NA	TRBJ2-7	CSARDGLNSYEQYF	TGCAGTGCTAGAGACGGGCTCAACTCCTACGAGCAGTACTTC
NA	TRBV4-1	NA	TRBJ2-2	CASGGAGTRGLFF	TGCGCCAGCGGGGGAGCTGGAACCCGGGGACTGTTTTTT
few	TRBV27	NA	TRBJ1-4	CASSFLGEKLFF	TGTGCCAGCAGTTTCTTAGGGGAAAAACTGTTTTTT
many	TRBV27	NA	TRBJ1-1	CASSTSVSEAFF	TGTGCCAGCAGTACAAGTGTGAGTGAAGCTTTCTTT
many	TRBV3-1	TRBD2	TRBJ2-7	CASSQDLASGPYEQYF	TGTGCCAGCAGCCAAGATCTGGCTAGCGGCCCCTACGAGCAGTACTTC
few	TRBV24-1	NA	TRBJ1-2	CATPVGPYGYTF	TGTGCCACCCCGGTAGGGCCCTATGGCTACACCTTC
few	TRBV20-1	TRBD2	TRBJ2-2	CSAGAGTNTGELFF	TGCAGTGCTGGAGCGGGGACGAACACCGGGGAGCTGTTTTTT
many	TRBV6-2/TRBV6-3	TRBD2	TRBJ2-3	CASSYQLAGGGDTQYF	TGTGCCAGCAGTTACCAGCTAGCGGGAGGCGGAGATACGCAGTATTTT
NA	TRBV11-2	NA	TRBJ1-6	CASRGGGGGGVPLHF	TGTGCCAGCAGGGGGGGGGGAGGGGGGGGGGTACCCCTCCACTTT
NA	TRBV7-2	NA	TRBJ2-1	CASSLVTPPYNEQFF	TGTGCCAGCAGCTTAGTGACTCCCCCCTACAATGAGCAGTTCTTC
many	TRBV10-1	NA	TRBJ2-2	CASSERTDTGELFF	TGCGCCAGCAGTGAGCGAACAGACACCGGGGAGCTGTTTTTT
NA	TRBV6-1	TRBD2	TRBJ2-1	CASRSTSGSMNEQFF	TGTGCCAGCAGGTCGACTAGCGGGAGTATGAATGAGCAGTTCTTC
few	TRBV7-9	NA	TRBJ2-1	CASSLNSEQFF	TGTGCCAGCAGCTTAAATTCGGAGCAGTTCTTC
NA	TRBV4-2	TRBD2	TRBJ2-3	CASSQRLAGSSTDTQYF	TGTGCCAGCAGCCAAAGGCTAGCGGGATCTAGCACAGATACGCAGTATTTT
few	TRBV20-1	TRBD2	TRBJ2-7	CSAHGGVGDEQYF	TGCAGTGCCCATGGGGGGGTTGGCGACGAGCAGTACTTC
few	TRBV20-1	NA	TRBJ1-4	CSARPPGTGKLFF	TGCAGTGCTAGACCCCCCGGGACTGGAAAACTGTTTTTT
NA	TRBV20-1	TRBD1	TRBJ2-2	CSATPGTGDTGELFF	TGCAGTGCTACTCCCGGGACAGGGGACACCGGGGAGCTGTTTTTT
many	TRBV19	NA	TRBJ1-5	CASREDDRLYSNQPQHF	TGTGCCAGTAGGGAGGATGACAGGCTCTATAGCAATCAGCCCCAGCATTTT
many	TRBV3-1	TRBD2	TRBJ2-1	CASSHGTSGPYNEQFF	TGTGCCAGCAGCCACGGGACTAGCGGGCCTTACAATGAGCAGTTCTTC
many	TRBV12-3/TRBV12-4	NA	TRBJ2-2	CASSFTGELFF	TGTGCCAGCAGTTTTACCGGGGAGCTGTTTTTT
many	TRBV28	NA	TRBJ2-5	CASSAYLAGTFPQETQYF	TGTGCCAGCAGTGCCTACCTTGCCGGGACTTTTCCCCAAGAGACCCAGTACTTC
NA	TRBV2	NA	TRBJ2-7	CASSEVVGYEQYF	TGTGCCAGCAGTGAGGTGGTAGGATACGAGCAGTACTTC
few	TRBV4-1	NA	TRBJ2-7	CASRDGSSYEQYF	TGCGCCAGCAGAGACGGGAGCTCCTACGAGCAGTACTTC
many	TRBV7-2	TRBD2	TRBJ2-4	CASSLLAGVSKNIQYF	TGTGCCAGCAGCTTACTGGCGGGAGTATCCAAAAACATTCAGTACTTC
NA	TRBV28	NA	TRBJ2-4	CASSFSPNVAKNIQYF	TGTGCCAGCAGTTTTTCTCCGAACGTAGCCAAAAACATTCAGTACTTC
many	TRBV27	TRBD1	TRBJ1-2	CASSSDRGYYGYTF	TGTGCCAGCAGTTCGGACAGGGGGTACTATGGCTACACCTTC
many	TRBV6-2/TRBV6-3	NA	TRBJ2-7	CASSRADSSEQYF	TGTGCCAGCAGCCGAGCAGACTCTTCCGAGCAGTACTTC
many	TRBV29-1	NA	TRBJ2-3	CSETGSGSTDTQYF	TGCAGCGAAACAGGGTCAGGGAGCACAGATACGCAGTATTTT
NA	TRBV2	NA	TRBJ2-1	CASRIYNEQFF	TGTGCCAGCAGGATATACAATGAGCAGTTCTTC
NA	TRBV5-1	NA	TRBJ2-3	CASSQGGASTDTQYF	TGCGCCAGCAGCCAAGGAGGTGCTAGCACAGATACGCAGTATTTT
many	TRBV12-3/TRBV12-4	NA	TRBJ1-5	CASGYRDPQHF	TGTGCCAGCGGCTACAGGGATCCCCAGCATTTT
few	TRBV6-2/TRBV6-3	NA	TRBJ2-3	CASSGSSVSRSTDTRYF	TGTGCCAGCAGCGGATCTAGCGTATCAAGGTCCACAGATACGCGGTATTTT
many	TRBV4-2	NA	TRBJ1-4	CASSQETAGGRGEKLFF	TGTGCCAGCAGCCAAGAGACGGCGGGGGGAAGAGGAGAAAAACTGTTTTTT
many	TRBV5-1	NA	TRBJ2-1	CASSLGSGNHNEQFF	TGCGCCAGCAGCTTGGGAAGCGGTAACCACAATGAGCAGTTCTTC
many	TRBV18	TRBD2	TRBJ2-3	CASSAGLAPDTQYF	TGTGCCAGCTCAGCCGGACTAGCCCCAGATACGCAGTATTTT
many	TRBV12-3/TRBV12-4	NA	TRBJ1-5	CATTPSSNQPQHF	TGTGCCACCACCCCATCCAGCAATCAGCCCCAGCATTTT
few	TRBV27	NA	TRBJ1-6	CASSSGRRDNSPLHF	TGTGCCAGCAGTTCGGGGAGACGGGATAATTCACCCCTCCACTTT
NA	TRBV20-1	TRBD2	TRBJ2-5	CSARSWKELAGGGQETQYF	TGCAGTGCTAGATCCTGGAAGGAGCTAGCGGGAGGTGGGCAAGAGACCCAGTACTTC
many	TRBV12-3/TRBV12-4	NA	TRBJ2-1	CASSLRPAYSNEQFF	TGTGCCAGCAGTTTACGCCCTGCCTACTCCAATGAGCAGTTCTTC
few	TRBV6-1	TRBD2	TRBJ2-2	CASRTAGGSTGELFF	TGTGCCAGCAGGACAGCGGGAGGATCCACCGGGGAGCTGTTTTTT
NA	TRBV4-1	NA	TRBJ1-4	CASSQAHEKLFF	TGCGCCAGCAGCCAAGCGCATGAAAAACTGTTTTTT
NA	TRBV18	TRBD1	TRBJ1-4	CASSPSTGAEKLFF	TGTGCCAGCTCACCGTCGACAGGGGCTGAAAAACTGTTTTTT
few	TRBV6-1	TRBD1	TRBJ1-6	CASSREDRGNSPLHF	TGTGCCAGCAGTCGAGAGGACAGGGGGAATTCACCCCTCCACTTT
few	TRBV3-1	TRBD1	TRBJ2-1	CASSPKDRGAYSYNEQFF	TGTGCCAGCAGCCCTAAGGACAGGGGCGCGTACTCCTACAATGAGCAGTTCTTC
many	TRBV7-9	NA	TRBJ1-6	CASSPKGVGNSPLHF	TGTGCCAGCAGCCCTAAAGGGGTCGGGAATTCACCCCTCCACTTT
many	TRBV2	TRBD2	TRBJ2-7	CASSEGLAGDYEQYF	TGTGCCAGCAGTGAGGGCCTAGCGGGAGATTACGAGCAGTACTTC
NA	TRBV6-1	TRBD1	TRBJ1-5	CASSEAPGQGSQPQHF	TGTGCCAGCAGTGAAGCACCGGGACAGGGGTCTCAGCCCCAGCATTTT
few	TRBV7-9	NA	TRBJ1-2	CASSLAAGTWRGYTF	TGTGCCAGCAGCTTAGCTGCCGGGACATGGCGTGGCTACACCTTC
many	TRBV11-2	TRBD2	TRBJ2-1	CASSLASGRASNEQFF	TGTGCCAGCAGCTTAGCTAGCGGGAGGGCCTCGAATGAGCAGTTCTTC
many	TRBV6-2/TRBV6-3	TRBD1	TRBJ2-7	CASRTLSGTGFHEQYF	TGTGCCAGCAGAACCTTGTCCGGGACAGGGTTCCACGAGCAGTACTTC